The clone carrying this T cell receptor beta chain was picked up a small number of times. The sample is drawn from a study of T cell repertoires in cytomegalovirus infection. TCRdb processed the reads anew with MiXCR; each CDR3 protein has one entry. The data show about 440,000 distinct CDR3 sequences, with approximately 30% seen just once and around 13% held by the top ten. CDR3 length equals 14 residues. In germline, CDR1 is ENHRY, CDR2 SYGVKD. V lost 2 bases to trimming and J lost 5 bases; unmatched junction nucleotides: 6. The material sequenced was PBMCs. The clonotype originates from a human donor in good health (CMV status not recorded). Some clones in this sample may be carry-over from other donors' samples. The rearrangement uses TRBV10-3 and TRBJ2-7, with TRBD1 matching 7 bases. The CDR3 nucleotides are TGTGCCATCAGTGAGGTGACAGGGTTCCACGAGCAGTACTTC. Translation gives CAISEVTGFHEQYF.